This record looks at one T cell receptor (beta chain) sequence and its context. Other DNA sequences from this sample encode an identical CDR3 as well. PCR involved 60 Vbeta and 13 Jbeta primers. Measured with immunoSEQ multiplex PCR; TCRdb has only the in-frame clones, and not every one. The repertoire holds some 110,000 clones, with 83% as singletons. This sample was included in a study of cytomegalovirus exposure and HLA in healthy donors. CDR1 is SGHRS and CDR2 is YFSETQ in the germline V gene. The ends were cut back, 4 bases at V and 0 bases at J, with 11 bases in the middle. The CDR3 is made up of 14 amino acids.

The V call is TRBV5-1, the J call TRBJ2-7, with D maybe TRBD1 (7 bases). This sequence originates from a man between 18 and 35 years old in good health and CMV-seronegative. Sequencing was performed on PBMCs. The CDR3 DNA reads as TGCGCCAGCAGCCGGGGGACAGCCTCCTACGAGCAGTACTTC. It is translated as CASSRGTASYEQYF.